These 27 T cell receptor beta chains share one sample of origin, sequenced in a study of post-analysis software for immune sequencing data. Notes on the study in general: Controls had lower frequencies than patients of 4 or 5 TRBV segments, which included TRBV5-6, TRBV5-1 and TRBV20-1.

Their cognate antigens are unknown. Researchers reported that TCR beta cDNA libraries carried unique molecular identifiers. MiXCR, applied by TCRdb to the PCR reads, yields one record per CDR3 protein. The sample has a few hundred thousand distinct CDR3 sequences, roughly 38% seen once; the top ten hold around an eighth. Sequenced: blood. These receptor sequences come from a girl aged 5 to 17 with multiple sclerosis.

Worth noting for this clonotype: The CDR3 does not end in the conserved phenylalanine or tryptophan, so this is likely a read error. This chain uses TRBV11-2 with TRBJ1-6; 7 bases map to TRBD1. From germline, CDR1 is SGHAT and CDR2 FQNNGV. This CDR3 has 17 amino acids. The J segment lost 9 bases and the V segment lost 5 bases, leaving 16 bases of the junction unmatched. Here the CDR3 reads CASSLPGRGYLSSPLHS. In DNA form, the CDR3 reads TGTGCCAGCAGCCTCCCCGGCAGGGGGTATCTCTCTTCACCCCTCCACTCT.

This clonotype has just a few counts. The chain carries TRBV20-1 and TRBJ2-7; D remains ambiguous. Germline V lookup: CDR1 DFQATT, CDR2 SNEGSKA (reference sequence). The CDR3 consists of 13 residues. Trimming left V 5 bases short and J 2 bases short, with 13 bases between. The CDR3 nucleotides read TGCAGTGCTCGCCCGAGGCTAGCCTACGAGCAGTACTTC. The encoded protein is CSARPRLAYEQYF.

The J gene is TRBJ2-2, the V gene TRBV29-1; the match to TRBD1 covers 7 bases. Germline V gene data show CDR1 as SQVTM and CDR2 as ANQGSEA. Unmatched junction bases numbered 6, after V lost 6 bases and J lost 2 bases. The length of the CDR3 is 14 residues. CDR3 residues: CSVAGTVNTGELFF. CDR3 coding DNA: TGCAGCGTGGCCGGGACAGTTAACACCGGGGAGCTGTTTTTT.

This clonotype was detected many times. CDR3 residues: CASIGQGEGYGYTF. The CDR3 DNA follows: TGTGCCAGCATCGGACAGGGGGAGGGCTATGGCTACACCTTC. This chain connects TRBV6-1 to TRBJ1-2; 10 nucleotides agree with TRBD1. Looked up from germline, CDR1 is MNHNS and CDR2 is SASEGT. The CDR3 has 14 residues. The ends lost 7 bases at V and 4 bases at J; junction bases unmatched: 6.

This chain uses TRBV5-1 with TRBJ2-3, with 8 bases lining up with TRBD1. This CDR3 comprises 18 residues. Unmatched junction bases numbered 13, after V lost 0 bases and J lost 4 bases. In germline, CDR1 is SGHRS, CDR2 YFSETQ. CDR3 residues: CASSLEAQWQGAADTQYF. The CDR3, as DNA: TGCGCCAGCAGCTTGGAAGCGCAGTGGCAGGGGGCAGCAGATACGCAGTATTTT.

The chain recombines TRBV10-3 with TRBJ1-1; D ambiguous. Deletions cut 1 base from V and 4 bases from J, with 10 bases between. CDR3 length equals 14 residues. The germline V gene has CDR1 ENHRY and CDR2 SYGVKD. CDR3 amino acids: CAISEFKGSTEAFF. CDR3 sequence (DNA): TGTGCCATCAGTGAGTTTAAGGGTAGCACTGAAGCTTTCTTT.

The chain carries TRBV4-3 and TRBJ1-6, with TRBD1 as a possible D gene (5 bases). The CDR3 extends over 14 amino acids. Trimming left V 3 bases short and J 3 bases short, with 6 bases between. Germline values: CDR1 LGHNA, CDR2 YSLEER. Here the CDR3 DNA reads TGCGCCAGCAGCCAGGGGGACTATAATTCACCCCTCCACTTT. Translation gives CASSQGDYNSPLHF.

V gene TRBV5-6 combines with J gene TRBJ1-5; TRBD1 might be the D (5 bases). Germline assignment: CDR1 SGHDT and CDR2 YYEEEE. The CDR3 covers 14 residues. V was cut by 4 bases and J by 9 bases, with 17 bases left in between. CDR3 DNA sequence: TGTGCCAGCAGCAGGATTGGGGCCGCGGGGCCCCAGCATTTT. It codes for CASSRIGAAGPQHF.

This clonotype appeared a few times. The chain combines TRBV7-2 with TRBJ2-1; a possible D gene is TRBD2 (5 bases). Trimming removed 4 bases at V and 14 bases at J, with 15 bases between. The CDR3 contains 12 residues. CDR1 SGHTA and CDR2 FQGNSA come from the germline V gene. CDR3 nucleotides: TGTGCCAGCAGCTCCCCGAATAGCGATAAGTTCTTC. It encodes CASSSPNSDKFF.

The chain employs TRBV6-5 and TRBJ1-4, with a possible D match to TRBD1 (6 bases). Germline CDR1 is MNHEY and CDR2 is SVGAGI. The CDR3 runs 15 residues. Trimming cost V 5 bases and J 7 bases, with 17 bases left between them. In nucleotides, the CDR3 is TGTGCCAGCAGTGACGGGGGGCCTCCTAGTGAAAAACTGTTTTTT. This gives the protein CASSDGGPPSEKLFF.

There are a few counts of this clonotype. This sequence joins TRBV6-2 or TRBV6-3 and TRBJ1-1; TRBD1 agrees at 7 bases. CDR3 length: 14 amino acids. The J segment lost 3 bases and the V segment lost 7 bases, leaving 8 bases of the junction unmatched. The germline V gene has CDR1 MNHEY and CDR2 SVGEGT. The CDR3 coding sequence is TGTGCCAGCATCGACAGGGCGAGATACACTGAAGCTTTCTTT. This codes for CASIDRARYTEAFF.

This clonotype appeared a single time. Germline is not matched at one junction end, which may reflect a read error. The genes are TRBV7-9 and TRBJ2-3; no definite D call. The CDR3 has 13 residues. Germline values: CDR1 SEHNR, CDR2 FQNEAQ (reference sequence). The CDR3, as DNA: TGTGCCAGCAACTTAGGCGGAAAGGATACGCAGTATTTT. Protein product: CASNLGGKDTQYF. Full variable domain (remainder filled in from reference TRBV7-9 and TRBJ2-3): DTGVSQNPRHKITKRGQNVTFRCDPISEHNRLYWYRQTLGQGPEFLTYFQNEAQLEKSRLLSDRFSAERPKGSFSTLEIQRTEQGDSAMYLCASNLGGKDTQYFGPGTRLTVL.

In the case of this clonotype: A read error may explain this, as a much larger clone is one base away. The CDR3 bases are TGTGCCAGCAGTTTTGGCTCCTACAAGCAGTACTTC. Translating gives CASSFGSYKQYF. V is TRBV12-3 or TRBV12-4 and J is TRBJ2-4; unclear D gene. The V end was cut by 3 bases, the J end by 13 bases, with 13 bases between. The CDR3 is made up of 12 amino acids.

A few counts support this clonotype. The chain joins TRBV29-1 to TRBJ2-5; D is possibly TRBD1 or TRBD2 (5 bases each). The V end was cut by 8 bases, the J end by 6 bases, with 25 bases between. The CDR3 consists of 15 residues. Germline V CDR1 and CDR2: SQVTM, ANQGSEA. The CDR3 DNA reads TGCAGCTCACCGGGACCTCGTATCCACAAGAAGACCCAGTACTTC. This encodes CSSPGPRIHKKTQYF. Based on the CDR3 plus reference TRBV29-1 and TRBJ2-5, the full variable domain is SAVISQKPSRDICQRGTSLTIQCQVDSQVTMMFWYRQQPGQSLTLIATANQGSEATYESGFVIDKFPISRPNLTFSTLTVSNMSPEDSSIYLCSSPGPRIHKKTQYFGPGTRLLVL.

This clonotype has only a few counts. V gene TRBV28 combines with J gene TRBJ1-5; tentative D call: TRBD1 (5 bases). CDR1 and CDR2 from the germline V gene are MDHEN and SYDVKM. Trimming removed 5 bases at V and 7 bases at J, with 15 bases between. CDR3 size: 14 residues. The CDR3 here is CASSLGASSQPQHF. For the CDR3, the DNA is TGTGCCAGCAGTCTCGGGGCAAGCAGCCAGCCCCAGCATTTT.

The V call is TRBV2, the J call TRBJ2-3; 10 nucleotides agree with TRBD1. Germline loops: CDR1 SNHLY, CDR2 FYNNEI. The length of the CDR3 is 15 residues. Unmatched junction bases numbered 6, after V lost 4 bases and J lost 5 bases. The CDR3 DNA reads as TGTGCCAGCAGTGCGATTCGGGACAGGGGAGATACGCAGTATTTT. It encodes CASSAIRDRGDTQYF.

In its sample, this clonotype was seen a few times. The chain couples TRBV20-1 to TRBJ2-3; 10 bases are shared with TRBD2. J lost 0 bases, V lost 4 bases, and 7 bases had no gene match. The CDR3 contains 16 residues. Germline loops: CDR1 DFQATT, CDR2 SNEGSKA (reference sequence). The CDR3 DNA reads TGCAGTGCTACGCCCCGGACTAGCGGTAGCACAGATACGCAGTATTTT. It codes for CSATPRTSGSTDTQYF.

V is TRBV7-9 and J is TRBJ2-7; 13 bases align to TRBD2. This CDR3 is built from 19 residues. V dropped 5 bases and J dropped 2; count of bases not matched to a gene: 15. CDR1 SEHNR and CDR2 FQNEAQ come from the germline V gene (reference sequence). The CDR3 loop is CASSTDRTSGGSLPYEQYF. Here the CDR3 DNA reads TGTGCCAGCAGCACCGATCGGACTAGCGGGGGCTCGCTCCCCTACGAGCAGTACTTC.

Points on this clonotype: A much larger clone is a single base away; this may be a read error. This chain connects TRBV15 to TRBJ1-2, with unresolved D. This CDR3 spans 11 amino acids. Germline assignment: CDR1 LNHNV and CDR2 YYDKDF (reference sequence). CDR3 loop: CVTSEGYGYTF. CDR3 sequence (DNA): TGTGTCACCAGCGAGGGTTACGGCTACACCTTC.

This clonotype was observed a few times. The V and J genes are TRBV20-1 and TRBJ2-3; 8 nucleotides align to TRBD2. Germline V gene lookup returns CDR1 DFQATT and CDR2 SNEGSKA (reference sequence). V dropped 0 bases and J dropped 2; count of bases not matched to a gene: 13. The CDR3 length is 18 residues. The CDR3 region has the DNA TGCAGTGCTAGAGACATATGGACTAGCCAGAACTACACAGATACGCAGTATTTT. It encodes CSARDIWTSQNYTDTQYF.

This clonotype was observed a single time. At one end the junction does not follow the germline gene, possibly because of a read error. This sequence joins TRBV9 and TRBJ2-7, with D perhaps assigned TRBD1 or TRBD2 (6 bases each). The J call may be in error: the DNA end matches TRBJ2-5 better. CDR1 and CDR2 from the germline V gene are SGDLS and YYNGEE. This CDR3 spans 13 amino acids. The CDR3 loop is CVSSRRGPETQYF. The CDR3 region has the DNA TGTGTCAGCAGCCGTCGGGGGCCAGAGACCCAGTACTTC.

V is TRBV6-5 and J is TRBJ1-5; D gene ambiguous. The CDR3 is made up of 14 amino acids. Trimming pared 6 bases from V and 0 bases from J, leaving 9 bases between. Germline CDR1 is MNHEY and CDR2 is SVGAGI. CDR3 sequence (DNA): TGTGCCAGCAGGTCCGATTATAGCAATCAGCCCCAGCATTTT. As protein: CASRSDYSNQPQHF.

This clonotype was picked up a small number of times. The chain employs TRBV7-8 and TRBJ2-5; tentative D call: TRBD1 (5 bases). The CDR3 sequence is 15 residues long. Between the trimmed V and J ends, which lost 6 bases and 2 bases, there was a span of 16 bases. Germline CDR1 and CDR2: SGHVS and FQNEAQ. The CDR3 reads CASSLAFGAQETQYF. The CDR3 DNA reads as TGTGCCAGCAGTTTGGCCTTTGGGGCTCAAGAGACCCAGTACTTC.

The chain carries TRBV7-2 and TRBJ2-4, with D possibly being TRBD2 (5 bases). Germline assignment: CDR1 SGHTA and CDR2 FQGNSA. CDR3 size: 18 residues. With 4 bases removed from V and 0 bases from J, the gap between germline ends came to 19 bases. In DNA form, the CDR3 reads TGTGCCAGCAGCTCGCCGGACCGACCGGGGATAGCCAAAAACATTCAGTACTTC. It yields the protein CASSSPDRPGIAKNIQYF.

V and J are TRBV5-5 and TRBJ2-3; the D is unclear. V was clipped by 0 bases and J by 6 bases, with 14 bases between them. Germline CDR1 is SGHKS and CDR2 is YYEKEE (reference sequence). There are 15 residues in the CDR3. CDR3 coding DNA: TGTGCCAGCAGCTTGGCCCTTTACTTAGGGGATACGCAGTATTTT. It is translated as CASSLALYLGDTQYF.

This clonotype came up a few times. V usage is TRBV12-3 or TRBV12-4 and J usage is TRBJ2-1; D is tentatively TRBD1 or TRBD2 (6 bases each). The V end lost 5 bases, the J end lost 7 bases, and 24 bases lay between the germline ends. The CDR3 covers 17 residues. The CDR3 nucleotides read TGTGCCAGCAGTCCAGGGGAACTTCTCCCCCGGGGGAATGAGCAGTTCTTC. Residues: CASSPGELLPRGNEQFF.

J is TRBJ2-1 and V is TRBV7-2; D uncertain. Trimming removed 0 bases from V and 9 bases from J, with 9 bases in between. Germline-derived CDR1 and CDR2 are SGHTA and FQGNSA. This CDR3 has 13 residues. CDR3 in DNA: TGTGCCAGCAGCTTAGCGCTAGAAGGTGAGCAGTTCTTC. Translation gives CASSLALEGEQFF.